The 32 T cell receptor beta chains below were found in one sample sequenced in a study of neoadjuvant nivolumab and ipilimumab in lung cancer. Measured with immunoSEQ multiplex PCR; TCRdb has only the in-frame clones, and not every one. The data show 7,500 or so clones, with 65% to 85% seen just once and approximately 4% held by the top ten. Sequenced here: tumor tissue, sampled after neoadjuvant nivolumab, alone or with ipilimumab, at or shortly before surgery. All receptors come from an adult with non-small cell lung cancer.

V is TRBV5-1 and J is TRBJ2-3; TRBD2 might be the D (5 bases). V gave up 4 bases and J gave up 0 bases, with 15 bases separating them. The germline CDR1 and CDR2 sequences are SGHRS and YFSETQ. CDR3 length: 16 residues. The CDR3 DNA is TGCGCCAGCAGCCCAGAGGGTCACGCTAGCACAGATACGCAGTATTTT. Protein product: CASSPEGHASTDTQYF.

The chain has TRBV5-1 and TRBJ2-7, with 8 bases identical to TRBD2. The CDR3 covers 18 residues. The V gene end was trimmed by 0 bases and the J gene end by 3 bases; junction bases not matched to a gene: 14. The V gene's germline CDR1 is SGHRS and CDR2 YFSETQ. The DNA of the CDR3 is TGCGCCAGCAGCTTGGCCCCCTCGTGGAGCGGGAGAATCTACGAGCAGTACTTC. Its protein product is CASSLAPSWSGRIYEQYF. Full variable domain (outside the CDR3, taken from reference TRBV5-1 and TRBJ2-7): KAGVTQTPRYLIKTRGQQVTLSCSPISGHRSVSWYQQTPGQGLQFLFEYFSETQRNKGNFPGRFSGRQFSNSRSEMNVSTLELGDSALYLCASSLAPSWSGRIYEQYFGPGTRLTVT.

The J gene is TRBJ1-2, the V gene TRBV2; TRBD1 matches 7 bases. V shed 5 bases, J shed 3 bases, and the junction held 3 bases outside the gene matches. The CDR3 spans 13 residues. Germline V gene lookup returns CDR1 SNHLY and CDR2 FYNNEI. The CDR3 spells CASSSGTDYGYTF. The CDR3 DNA follows: TGTGCCAGCAGTTCCGGGACAGACTATGGCTACACCTTC.

The chain is built from TRBV7-9 and TRBJ2-3, with D possibly matching TRBD2 (5 bases). Trimming took 2 bases from V and 4 from J, leaving 16 bases between them. Germline V gene sequence: CDR1 SEHNR, CDR2 FQNEAQ (reference sequence). This CDR3 has 16 amino acids. This chain's CDR3 is CASSLPPQAGADTQYF. The CDR3 DNA sequence: TGTGCCAGCAGCTTACCACCGCAGGCCGGGGCAGATACGCAGTATTTT.

This chain uses TRBV10-3 with TRBJ1-3; TRBD1 is a possible D gene (6 bases). The V and J ends lost 3 bases and 0 bases respectively, with 12 bases between them. The CDR3 consists of 16 residues. Germline values: CDR1 ENHRY, CDR2 SYGVKD. The CDR3 protein is CAISEQGGFSGNTIYF. The CDR3 coding sequence is TGTGCCATCAGTGAACAAGGGGGTTTCTCTGGAAACACCATATATTTT.

The chain combines TRBV5-6 with TRBJ2-7; the D gene is possibly TRBD1 (6 bases). Trimming pared 4 bases from V and 3 bases from J, leaving 14 bases between. Germline loops: CDR1 SGHDT, CDR2 YYEEEE. CDR3 size: 14 residues. The CDR3 nucleotides read TGTGCCAGCAGCACCTGGGGGCAGATCTACGAGCAGTACTTC. It translates to CASSTWGQIYEQYF. Drawing the rest from reference TRBV5-6 and TRBJ2-7, the complete variable domain is DAGVTQSPTHLIKTRGQQVTLRCSPKSGHDTVSWYQQALGQGPQFIFQYYEEEERQRGNFPDRFSGHQFPNYSSELNVNALLLGDSALYLCASSTWGQIYEQYFGPGTRLTVT.

For the CDR3, the DNA is TGCAGCGCCGGGGGCAGTAATGAAAAACTGTTTTTT. It translates to CSAGGSNEKLFF. The genes are TRBV29-1 and TRBJ1-4; possibly TRBD1 for D (6 bases). The CDR3 has 12 amino acids. With 7 bases removed from V and 4 bases from J, the gap between germline ends came to 10 bases. CDR1 is SQVTM, CDR2 ANQGSEA, per germline.

The gene calls are TRBV7-8 and TRBJ1-4; 9 bases are a match to TRBD1. The CDR3 totals 16 residues. The V gene's germline CDR1 is SGHVS and CDR2 FQNEAQ. The ends lost 1 base at V and 15 bases at J; junction bases unmatched: 15. The DNA of the CDR3 is TGTGCCAGCAGCTTAGAGAGGGGACAGGGAGGCGGAAAGGTGTTTTTT. This sequence encodes CASSLERGQGGGKVFF. Using reference TRBV7-8 and TRBJ1-4 for the parts outside the CDR3, the full variable domain is GAGVSQSPRYKVAKRGQDVALRCDPISGHVSLFWYQQALGQGPEFLTYFQNEAQLDKSGLPSDRFFAERPEGSVSTLKIQRTQQEDSAVYLCASSLERGQGGGKVFFGSGTQLSVL.

This chain uses TRBV7-9 with TRBJ2-3; 8 bases match TRBD1. The V gene end was trimmed by 6 bases and the J gene end by 3 bases; junction bases not matched to a gene: 8. This CDR3 region has 15 residues. In germline, CDR1 is SEHNR, CDR2 FQNEAQ (reference sequence). In DNA form, the CDR3 reads TGTGCCAGCAGTTTACATCAGGGGGCAACAGATACGCAGTATTTT. Translation gives CASSLHQGATDTQYF.

The CDR3, as DNA: TGTGCCAGCAGTTCTTGGGACGGAATACGGGGTGAAAAACTGTTTTTT. Amino acids: CASSSWDGIRGEKLFF. This chain joins TRBV28 and TRBJ1-4, with D possibly matching TRBD1 (5 bases). There are 16 residues in the CDR3. V was cut by 4 bases and J by 7 bases, with 19 bases left in between. Germline V CDR1 and CDR2: MDHEN, SYDVKM.

The chain links TRBV7-2 to TRBJ2-7, with D possibly TRBD1 on 6 matching bases. V was pared by 3 bases and J by 6 bases, with 9 bases between. Germline V CDR1 and CDR2: SGHTA, FQGNSA. CDR3 length: 12 amino acids. The CDR3 nucleotides are TGTGCCAGCAGCTTGACAGGCTCCGAGCAGTACTTC. Its protein is CASSLTGSEQYF.

V and J are TRBV11-2 and TRBJ2-2; D not resolved. The germline V gene has CDR1 SGHAT and CDR2 FQNNGV. CDR3 length equals 18 residues. Between the trimmed V and J ends, which lost 6 bases and 4 bases, there was a span of 24 bases. The CDR3 is CASRTPWGPRGLTGELFF. In nucleotides, the CDR3 is TGTGCCAGCAGAACACCCTGGGGTCCGAGAGGTCTCACCGGGGAGCTGTTTTTT.

The chain joins TRBV5-6 to TRBJ1-2; D gene ambiguous. Germline CDR1 is SGHDT and CDR2 is YYEEEE. Trimming pared 4 bases from V and 0 bases from J, leaving 13 bases between. This CDR3 is 15 amino acids long. This CDR3 reads CASSPGRVPNYGYTF. The CDR3 coding sequence is TGTGCCAGCAGCCCGGGGAGGGTACCTAACTATGGCTACACCTTC.

The chain couples TRBV2 to TRBJ2-3; 7 bases are a match to TRBD2. This CDR3 is 14 amino acids long. From germline, CDR1 is SNHLY and CDR2 FYNNEI. With 6 bases clipped from V and 8 bases from J, the junction kept 11 bases outside the gene matches. Written as DNA, the CDR3 is TGTGCCAGCAGCGGGGGGACTAAGGGAGGTACGCAGTATTTT. Amino acids: CASSGGTKGGTQYF.

This rearrangement joins TRBV6-1 to TRBJ2-1; D ambiguous. The germline V gene encodes CDR1 MNHNS and CDR2 SASEGT. Trimming left V 7 bases short and J 6 bases short, with 13 bases between. The CDR3 covers 13 residues. The CDR3 DNA is TGTGCCAGCATTGACGGGCTTTTCAATGAGCAGTTCTTC. This encodes CASIDGLFNEQFF.

Remarks on this clone: The same CDR3 also results from other DNA sequences found in this sample. The chain employs TRBV11-2 and TRBJ2-7; possibly TRBD2 for D (6 bases). The germline V gene has CDR1 SGHAT and CDR2 FQNNGV. The CDR3 sequence is 12 residues long. V was trimmed by 8 bases and J by 0 bases, leaving 8 bases between them. The CDR3 DNA sequence: TGTGCCAGCGGGGGGAACTCCTACGAGCAGTACTTC. Its translation: CASGGNSYEQYF.

This clone was observed a few times. This sequence joins TRBV7-9 and TRBJ1-1; a possible D gene is TRBD1 (5 bases). With 5 bases removed from V and 4 bases from J, the gap between germline ends came to 17 bases. Looked up from germline, CDR1 is SEHNR and CDR2 is FQNEAQ (reference sequence). The CDR3 has 15 residues. The CDR3 sequence: CASSRSQDTATEAFF. In DNA, the CDR3 is TGTGCCAGCAGCCGTTCACAGGATACAGCCACTGAAGCTTTCTTT.

V usage is TRBV11-1 and J usage is TRBJ1-2, with D possibly TRBD1 on 6 matching bases. Germline assignment: CDR1 SGHAT and CDR2 FQDESV (reference sequence). The CDR3 has 14 residues. V dropped 0 bases and J dropped 4 bases, with 9 bases sitting between them. Here the CDR3 reads CASSLATGIYGYTF. CDR3 DNA: TGTGCCAGCAGCTTAGCTACAGGGATCTATGGCTACACCTTC.

The V call is TRBV9, the J call TRBJ2-1, with D perhaps TRBD2 (6 bases). Germline loops: CDR1 SGDLS, CDR2 YYNGEE. V was shortened by 2 bases and J by 6 bases, with 18 bases between the two germline ends. The CDR3 extends over 16 amino acids. This chain's CDR3 is CASSVGVGTLSNEQFF. Written as DNA, the CDR3 is TGTGCCAGCAGCGTGGGGGTCGGGACTCTATCCAATGAGCAGTTCTTC.

The V call is TRBV19, the J call TRBJ1-5; D is possibly TRBD1 (5 bases). From germline, CDR1 is LNHDA and CDR2 SQIVND (reference sequence). The CDR3 totals 14 residues. V lost 5 bases to trimming and J lost 4 bases, with 12 bases between them. Written as DNA, the CDR3 is TGTGCCAGTAGTCCGGGACGGTCGAATCAGCCCCAGCATTTT. Its protein product is CASSPGRSNQPQHF.

The J gene is TRBJ2-7, the V gene TRBV10-3, with D perhaps TRBD1 (6 bases). V was trimmed by 6 bases and J by 1 base, leaving 16 bases between them. The length of the CDR3 is 15 residues. From germline, CDR1 is ENHRY and CDR2 SYGVKD. CDR3 residues: CAISPSSRGSYEQYF. CDR3 coding DNA: TGTGCCATCAGCCCCTCTTCAAGGGGGTCCTACGAGCAGTACTTC.

This clone was picked up one time. The CDR3 DNA reads as TGTGCCAGCAGCTTCACCCTTGGGGCCCAGCGGGTATACAATGAGCAGTTCTTC. Translating it yields CASSFTLGAQRVYNEQFF. The V and J genes are TRBV5-6 and TRBJ2-1; tentative D call: TRBD2 (6 bases). Trimming stripped 2 bases from V and 4 bases from J, with 22 bases between. The CDR3 sequence is 18 residues long. Per the germline V gene, CDR1 is SGHDT and CDR2 is YYEEEE.

This CDR3 reads CASGPKAGGELFF. The CDR3 DNA reads as TGTGCCAGCGGTCCTAAAGCAGGCGGGGAGCTGTTTTTT. This chain connects TRBV5-4 to TRBJ2-2, with D unclear. With 7 bases removed from V and 7 bases from J, the gap between germline ends came to 14 bases. Germline V CDR1 and CDR2: SGHNT, YYREEE (reference sequence). The CDR3 runs 13 residues.

This chain joins TRBV2 and TRBJ2-7; the D is unclear. This CDR3 contains 12 residues. Trimming left V 3 bases short and J 0 bases short, with 3 bases between. Germline CDR1 reads SNHLY; CDR2 reads FYNNEI. The CDR3 nucleotides are TGTGCCAGCAGTGAGTCCTCCTACGAGCAGTACTTC. Amino acids: CASSESSYEQYF.

This rearrangement joins TRBV5-1 to TRBJ2-5, with D possibly being TRBD1 or TRBD2 (5 bases each). Deletions cut 0 bases from V and 5 bases from J, with 14 bases between. Germline-derived CDR1 and CDR2 are SGHRS and YFSETQ. This CDR3 is built from 15 residues. The CDR3: CASSLEGTLGETQYF. The CDR3 region has the DNA TGCGCCAGCAGCTTGGAGGGGACCCTTGGCGAGACCCAGTACTTC.

This clone was observed a few times. V and J are TRBV28 and TRBJ1-2, with a possible D match to TRBD1 (6 bases). The length of the CDR3 is 17 residues. V dropped 6 bases and J dropped 0 bases, with 20 bases sitting between them. Germline CDR1 is MDHEN and CDR2 is SYDVKM. The CDR3 region is CASRDGGRLLSNYGYTF. CDR3 sequence (DNA): TGTGCCAGCAGAGACGGGGGCAGACTCCTTTCTAACTATGGCTACACCTTC.

The V call is TRBV5-1, the J call TRBJ2-7; 13 bases are shared with TRBD2. The CDR3 length is 16 residues. Trimming at V came to 4 bases and at J to 0 bases, leaving 4 bases not matched to a gene. CDR1 SGHRS and CDR2 YFSETQ come from the germline V gene. CDR3 residues: CASSHRTSGSSYEQYF. CDR3 DNA: TGCGCCAGCAGCCACCGGACTAGCGGGAGCTCCTACGAGCAGTACTTC.

The chain recombines TRBV6-1 with TRBJ2-5, with 10 bases identical to TRBD1. The ends lost 1 base at V and 1 base at J; junction bases unmatched: 3. The CDR3 is 16 residues long. Germline-derived CDR1 and CDR2 are MNHNS and SASEGT. CDR3 coding DNA: TGTGCCAGCAGTGAAGAGACAGGGGGCGGCCAAGAGACCCAGTACTTC. This gives the protein CASSEETGGGQETQYF.

The V call is TRBV5-1, the J call TRBJ1-5; D is perhaps TRBD1 (5 bases). Trimming pared 3 bases from V and 6 bases from J, leaving 13 bases between. CDR3 length equals 14 residues. Germline lookup yields CDR1 SGHRS and CDR2 YFSETQ. This CDR3 reads CASSSGPDSQPQHF. The DNA for the CDR3 is TGCGCCAGCAGCTCGGGACCCGACAGTCAGCCCCAGCATTTT.

The V and J genes are TRBV5-1 and TRBJ2-7; 8 bases agree with TRBD1. The trim removed 2 bases at V and 2 bases at J, leaving 6 bases unmatched. The CDR3 loop spans 15 amino acids. Germline CDR1 is SGHRS and CDR2 is YFSETQ. The CDR3 nucleotides are TGCGCCAGCAGCTTCCTCGGACAGGGAGCCTACGAGCAGTACTTC. It is translated as CASSFLGQGAYEQYF.

The genes are TRBV20-1 and TRBJ2-2; D gene uncertain. Germline V gene sequence: CDR1 DFQATT, CDR2 SNEGSKA (reference sequence). The V and J ends lost 6 bases and 6 bases respectively, with 8 bases between them. The CDR3 runs to 11 residues. This chain's CDR3 is CSAEVAGELFF. Written as DNA, the CDR3 is TGCAGTGCCGAGGTGGCCGGGGAGCTGTTTTTT.

The chain combines TRBV19 with TRBJ1-5; D unclear. The CDR3 spans 15 residues. Trimming cost V 7 bases and J 4 bases, with 17 bases left between them. The germline V gene encodes CDR1 LNHDA and CDR2 SQIVND (reference sequence). The chain's CDR3 is CASTEYREVNQPQHF. The DNA of the CDR3 is TGTGCCAGTACCGAGTATAGGGAGGTTAATCAGCCCCAGCATTTT.